This TCR beta chain was sequenced during a study of blood T cell repertoires in COVID-19. Study overall: Material from acute and convalescent COVID-19 was sourced from the United States, Italy and Spain. Nucleic acid was either cDNA or gDNA, and it came from T cells, B-cell-depleted T cells, or PBMCs.

Source study methods: The assay estimated nucleated cells by amplifying reference gene primers. TCRdb's copy holds only in-frame clones and misses some; the assay was immunoSEQ multiplex PCR. V and J calls and clone size are those listed in that table; D and trimming were worked out from the DNA. The sample contains about 200,000 clones, about four fifths of which appear only once. Germline CDR1 SGHTA, CDR2 FQGNSA. This CDR3 region has 14 residues. Germline trimming cut 2 bases from V and 9 bases from J; bases unmatched to any gene: 4. This clonotype was sampled from a woman in her 40s with acute or convalescent COVID-19. The rearrangement links TRBV7-2 to TRBJ1-6; 7 nucleotides match TRBD1. The sample taken for sequencing was peripheral blood. The CDR3 region has the DNA TGTGCCAGCAGCTTAAACCACAGGGGTTCACCCCTCCACTTT. It is translated as CASSLNHRGSPLHF.